These T cell receptor beta chains were read from a single sample in a study of cytomegalovirus exposure and HLA in healthy donors. The repertoire was sequenced with immunoSEQ multiplex PCR; TCRdb's copy has only in-frame clones and lacks some. The profile shows over 110,000 clones, around 87% of them singletons. Sequenced: PBMCs. These receptors all stem from a man aged 18-30 years in good health and CMV-seropositive. CDR3s include the opening cysteine and the closing phenylalanine or tryptophan. A D gene is named only where the DNA matches it firmly. Some rows mark clone size as missing; the rest say once, few, many or name a class of expanded clone.

D gene: .
V gene: TRBV14
J gene: TRBJ2-7
clone size: .
CDR3 DNA: TGTGCCAGCAGCCAGGGCAGCTACGAGCAGTACTTC
CDR3 protein: CASSQGSYEQYF

D gene: .
V gene: TRBV5-1
J gene: TRBJ1-5
clone size: .
CDR3 DNA: TGCGCCAGCAGCTTGGCTTTATCCAGATTTATTAGCAATCAGCCCCAGCATTTT
CDR3 protein: CASSLALSRFISNQPQHF

D gene: .
V gene: TRBV5-4
J gene: TRBJ1-2
clone size: .
CDR3 DNA: TGTGCCAGCAGCAACGCACAGGGAGATGGCTACACCTTC
CDR3 protein: CASSNAQGDGYTF

D gene: TRBD1
V gene: TRBV5-1
J gene: TRBJ2-7
clone size: .
CDR3 DNA: TGCGCCAGCAGCCCTGAAGCCGGACAGGGACCCTACGAGCAGTACTTC
CDR3 protein: CASSPEAGQGPYEQYF

D gene: TRBD1
V gene: TRBV11-2
J gene: TRBJ2-7
clone size: .
CDR3 DNA: TGTGCCAGCAGCTTAGGGGGGACAGGAGGGATCTACGAGCAGTACTTC
CDR3 protein: CASSLGGTGGIYEQYF

D gene: TRBD1
V gene: TRBV18
J gene: TRBJ2-6
clone size: .
CDR3 DNA: TGTGCCAGCTCCACCGAGGGGGCGTACGGGGCCAACGTCCTGACTTTC
CDR3 protein: CASSTEGAYGANVLTF

D gene: TRBD1
V gene: TRBV29-1
J gene: TRBJ2-7
clone size: .
CDR3 DNA: TGCAGCGTTGAAGGGGGGAGCGGGACAGGGGCCTACGAGCAGTACTTC
CDR3 protein: CSVEGGSGTGAYEQYF

D gene: .
V gene: TRBV19
J gene: TRBJ2-3
clone size: .
CDR3 DNA: TGTGCCAGTAGTATGTCCCGGGGGGCGGGATCGCAGTATTTT
CDR3 protein: CASSMSRGAGSQYF

D gene: .
V gene: TRBV4-1
J gene: TRBJ2-1
clone size: .
CDR3 DNA: TGCGCCAGCAGCCAGCCTGGGGAGAACAGACGTAATGAGCAGTTCTTC
CDR3 protein: CASSQPGENRRNEQFF

D gene: TRBD1
V gene: TRBV5-4
J gene: TRBJ2-1
clone size: .
CDR3 DNA: TGTGCCAGCAGCCGGGACAGGGCTGAGCAGTTCTTC
CDR3 protein: CASSRDRAEQFF

D gene: .
V gene: TRBV30
J gene: TRBJ2-5
clone size: .
CDR3 DNA: TGTGCCTGGAGTCGGGGAGACTCTCCGACCCAGTACTTC
CDR3 protein: CAWSRGDSPTQYF

D gene: .
V gene: TRBV27
J gene: TRBJ2-2
clone size: .
CDR3 DNA: TGTGCCAGCAGTTTAGCCGGTGGGAGCAACACCGGGGAGCTGTTTTTT
CDR3 protein: CASSLAGGSNTGELFF

D gene: TRBD2
V gene: TRBV4-1
J gene: TRBJ2-1
clone size: .
CDR3 DNA: TGCGCCAGCAGCCAACTAGCGGGAGGGCGTCGGTTCTTC
CDR3 protein: CASSQLAGGRRFF

D gene: TRBD1
V gene: TRBV7-8
J gene: TRBJ1-2
clone size: .
CDR3 DNA: TGTGCCAGCAGCGCGACAGGGGCATGGGGATTTAGTGGCTACACCTTC
CDR3 protein: CASSATGAWGFSGYTF

D gene: TRBD2
V gene: TRBV27
J gene: TRBJ2-7
clone size: .
CDR3 DNA: TGTGCCAGCAGTGCGACTAGCGGGGCTAGCTCCTACGAGCAGTACTTC
CDR3 protein: CASSATSGASSYEQYF

D gene: .
V gene: TRBV5-8
J gene: TRBJ2-6
clone size: .
CDR3 DNA: TGTGCCAGCAACCAGGGGCTCTCTGGGGCCAACGTCCTGACTTTC
CDR3 protein: CASNQGLSGANVLTF

D gene: TRBD1
V gene: TRBV9
J gene: TRBJ2-3
clone size: .
CDR3 DNA: TGTGCCAGCAGTGGACAGGGGTTAGATACGCAGTATTTT
CDR3 protein: CASSGQGLDTQYF

D gene: TRBD1
V gene: TRBV27
J gene: TRBJ2-7
clone size: few
CDR3 DNA: TGTGCCAGTCGGGACAGATCCTACGAGCAGTACTTC
CDR3 protein: CASRDRSYEQYF

D gene: TRBD1
V gene: TRBV14
J gene: TRBJ2-3
clone size: .
CDR3 DNA: TGTGCCAGCAGCCCTTCATTCGACAGGGCTGGCACAGATACGCAGTATTTT
CDR3 protein: CASSPSFDRAGTDTQYF

D gene: .
V gene: TRBV6-5
J gene: TRBJ1-1
clone size: .
CDR3 DNA: TGTGCCAGCAGTTACACAGAGGTAGCGCAAGCTTTCTTT
CDR3 protein: CASSYTEVAQAFF

D gene: .
V gene: TRBV7-6
J gene: TRBJ2-1
clone size: .
CDR3 DNA: TGTGCCAGCAGCTTAGGGTTCGGAAGGAGCTCCTACAATGAGCAGTTCTTC
CDR3 protein: CASSLGFGRSSYNEQFF

D gene: .
V gene: TRBV27
J gene: TRBJ2-7
clone size: .
CDR3 DNA: TGTGCCAGCAGCTACAGCGGCGGTCCTCTCGAGCAGTACTTC
CDR3 protein: CASSYSGGPLEQYF

D gene: .
V gene: TRBV5-1
J gene: TRBJ1-1
clone size: .
CDR3 DNA: TGCGCCAGCAGCTTGGACAGTCCGAACACTGAAGCTTTCTTT
CDR3 protein: CASSLDSPNTEAFF

D gene: TRBD2
V gene: TRBV11-2
J gene: TRBJ2-1
clone size: once
CDR3 DNA: TGTGCCAGCAGCTTACTCTACGGCGGGAGCTCCTACAATGAGCAGTTCTTC
CDR3 protein: CASSLLYGGSSYNEQFF

D gene: .
V gene: TRBV27
J gene: TRBJ1-3
clone size: .
CDR3 DNA: TGTGCCACTCGGAGCGGCGGTCTCGGGGACACCATATATTTT
CDR3 protein: CATRSGGLGDTIYF

D gene: .
V gene: TRBV2
J gene: TRBJ2-7
clone size: .
CDR3 DNA: TGTGCCAGCAGTAGATCAGGATTGAGCTCCTACGAGCAGTACTTC
CDR3 protein: CASSRSGLSSYEQYF

D gene: .
V gene: TRBV5-8
J gene: TRBJ1-2
clone size: once
CDR3 DNA: TGTGCCAGCAGGAGGGAGGACTATGGCTACACCTTC
CDR3 protein: CASRREDYGYTF

D gene: TRBD1
V gene: TRBV5-1
J gene: TRBJ2-7
clone size: .
CDR3 DNA: TGCGCCAGCAGTGACAGGGGCTACGAGCAGTACTTC
CDR3 protein: CASSDRGYEQYF

D gene: TRBD1
V gene: TRBV2
J gene: TRBJ1-2
clone size: .
CDR3 DNA: TGTGCCAGCAGTGAAGGGCAGGGGGAGGTTTGGGGCTACACCTTC
CDR3 protein: CASSEGQGEVWGYTF

D gene: TRBD1
V gene: TRBV29-1
J gene: TRBJ2-1
clone size: .
CDR3 DNA: TGCAGCGTTGAAGGGACAGGGCGCTACAATGAGCAGTTCTTC
CDR3 protein: CSVEGTGRYNEQFF

D gene: TRBD1
V gene: TRBV5-1
J gene: TRBJ2-7
clone size: once
CDR3 DNA: TGCGCCAGCAGGGGGATAATCAGGGGGAGAGACTACGAGCAGTACTTC
CDR3 protein: CASRGIIRGRDYEQYF

D gene: .
V gene: TRBV30
J gene: TRBJ2-7
clone size: .
CDR3 DNA: TGTGCCTGGAGCCCCGGGGGAACCCTGGAGCAGTACTTC
CDR3 protein: CAWSPGGTLEQYF